This entry describes one TCR beta chain. Its antigen is undetermined. Profiling relied on immunoSEQ multiplex PCR, and the TCRdb table lists in-frame clones only, not all of them. The table lists approximately 75,000 clones, 83% of them singletons, with about 0.58% in the top ten. The germline V gene has CDR1 MGHRA and CDR2 YSYEKL. This CDR3 is 13 amino acids long. V was cut by 5 bases and J by 4 bases, with 9 bases left in between. The memory T cells were sequenced right after ex vivo isolation, without culture. This specimen belongs to a study of CD4 T cell repertoires in COVID-19. Study-wide results and caveats: Suggested intraclonal diversification: top SARS-CoV-2-reactive clonotypes appeared in two or three memory subsets. SARS-CoV and/or HKU1 spike cultures shared between about 6.5 and 27% of SARS-CoV-2 clonotypes.

This material consisted of CD4+ T cells from peripheral blood, taken after recovery from COVID-19. The chain couples TRBV4-1 to TRBJ2-1, with unresolved D. This receptor was obtained from a human donor who had COVID-19. For the CDR3, the DNA is TGCGCCAGCAGCAGGGCCTTATACAATGAGCAGTTCTTC. Its protein is CASSRALYNEQFF.